This T cell receptor (beta chain) was sequenced during a study of quantifying T cell responses using KT2 cells. Study-level background: TCR alpha and beta constant-region primers primed reverse transcription of RNA. The second PCR ran as a qPCR until a predetermined fluorescence threshold was reached.

Each cDNA got a UMI-containing oligo ligated at its 3' end. The first PCR ran about 4 cycles with an equimolar RC1.1 and RC1.2 beta primer mix. TCRdb called the UMI-ligation and nested PCR reads again in MiXCR, with one record for every CDR3 protein. The data hold fewer than 50,000 distinct CDR3 sequences, with roughly 11% observed a single time. Fixed numbers of PBMC received varying amounts of KT2 cells. The length of the CDR3 is 14 residues. The germline V gene encodes CDR1 MNHNS and CDR2 SASEGT. Germline trimming cut 7 bases from V and 1 base from J; bases unmatched to any gene: 4. This TCR was sampled from a human donor. Input material: PBMCs spiked with cells of the T cell clone KT2. The chain employs TRBV6-1 and TRBJ2-3; 8 bases are shared with TRBD2. The CDR3 sequence is CASKYGRGTDTQYF. The CDR3 nucleotides are TGTGCCAGCAAGTACGGGAGGGGCACAGATACGCAGTATTTT.